The table lists the clone carrying this T cell receptor beta chain with a few counts. This sample was taken from a study of blood T cell repertoires in COVID-19. Study details: Acute-phase and convalescent COVID-19 samples originated in the United States, Italy and Spain. The analysed material was cDNA or gDNA that came from T cells, B-cell-depleted T cells, or PBMCs.

This CDR3 is built from 15 residues. Germline assignment: CDR1 SGHDN and CDR2 FVKESK. Trimming cost V 3 bases and J 0 bases, with 9 bases left between them. Study processing details: Researchers report that nucleated cell counts were estimated from reference gene primer amplification. The repertoire was sequenced with immunoSEQ multiplex PCR; TCRdb's copy has only in-frame clones and lacks some. V and J calls plus clone size are reproduced from that table; the DNA served to infer D and trimming. The data hold around 180,000 clones, with over 75% observed a single time. The rearrangement joins TRBV14 to TRBJ2-1; no reliable D call. The clonotype comes from a man between 40 and 49 years old with active or convalescent COVID-19. The source material was peripheral blood. The CDR3 DNA reads TGTGCCAGCAGCCATATAACTTTCTCCTACAATGAGCAGTTCTTC. It specifies CASSHITFSYNEQFF.